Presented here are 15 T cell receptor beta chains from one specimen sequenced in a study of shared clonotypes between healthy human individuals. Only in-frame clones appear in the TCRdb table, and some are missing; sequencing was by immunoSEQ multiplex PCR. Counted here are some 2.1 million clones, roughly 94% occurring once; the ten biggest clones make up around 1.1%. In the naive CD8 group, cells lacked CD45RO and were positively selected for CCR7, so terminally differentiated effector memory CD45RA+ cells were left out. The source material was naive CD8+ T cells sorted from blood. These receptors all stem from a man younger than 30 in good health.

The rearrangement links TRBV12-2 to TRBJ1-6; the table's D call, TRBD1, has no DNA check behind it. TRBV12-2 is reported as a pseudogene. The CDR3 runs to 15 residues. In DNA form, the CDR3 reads TGTGCAAGTCGCTTAGTCACCAGGGGGAATTCACCCCTCCACTTT. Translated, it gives CASRLVTRGNSPLHF.

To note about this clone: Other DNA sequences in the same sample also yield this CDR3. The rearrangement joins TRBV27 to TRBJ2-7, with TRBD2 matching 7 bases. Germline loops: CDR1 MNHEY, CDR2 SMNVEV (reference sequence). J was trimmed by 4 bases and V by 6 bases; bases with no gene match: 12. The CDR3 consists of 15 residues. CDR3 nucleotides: TGTGCCAGCAGCCTCGGCGCGGGGGAGACTTACGAGCAGTACTTC. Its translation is CASSLGAGETYEQYF.

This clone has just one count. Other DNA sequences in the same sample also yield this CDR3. CDR3 bases: TGTGCCAGCAGTTACTCCGAGGGTCCCGGGGAGCTGTTTTTT. The encoded protein is CASSYSEGPGELFF. The V gene is TRBV6-5, the J gene TRBJ2-2; D is perhaps TRBD2 (5 bases). Germline values: CDR1 MNHEY, CDR2 SVGAGI. V was shortened by 0 bases and J by 6 bases, with 8 bases between the two germline ends. This CDR3 spans 14 amino acids.

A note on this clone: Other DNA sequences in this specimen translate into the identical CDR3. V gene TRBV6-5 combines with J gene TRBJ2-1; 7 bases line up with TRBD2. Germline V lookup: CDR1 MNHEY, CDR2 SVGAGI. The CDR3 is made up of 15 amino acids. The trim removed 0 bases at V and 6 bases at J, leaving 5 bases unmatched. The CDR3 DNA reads TGTGCCAGCAGTTACTCATTGGGGGGGTCCAATGAGCAGTTCTTC. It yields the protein CASSYSLGGSNEQFF.

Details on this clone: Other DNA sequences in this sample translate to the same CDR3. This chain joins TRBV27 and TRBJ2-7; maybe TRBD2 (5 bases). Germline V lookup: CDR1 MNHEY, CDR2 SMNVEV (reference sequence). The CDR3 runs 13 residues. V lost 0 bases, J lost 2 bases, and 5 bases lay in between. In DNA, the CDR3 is TGTGCCAGCAGTTTATCAGCGGCCTACGAGCAGTACTTC. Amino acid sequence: CASSLSAAYEQYF.

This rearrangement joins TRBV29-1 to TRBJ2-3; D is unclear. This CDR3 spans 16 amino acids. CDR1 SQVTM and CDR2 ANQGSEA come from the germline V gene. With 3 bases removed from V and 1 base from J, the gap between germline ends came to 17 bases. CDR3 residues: CSVELLTKLGTDTQYF. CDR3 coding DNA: TGCAGCGTTGAGTTATTAACAAAGCTCGGCACAGATACGCAGTATTTT.

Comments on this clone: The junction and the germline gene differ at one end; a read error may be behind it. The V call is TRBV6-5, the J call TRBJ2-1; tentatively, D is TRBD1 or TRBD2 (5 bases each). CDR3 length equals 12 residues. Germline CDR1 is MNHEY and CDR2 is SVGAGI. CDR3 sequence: CASSKGRDERFF. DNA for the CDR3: TGTGCCAGCAGTAAGGGACGAGATGAGCGGTTCTTC.

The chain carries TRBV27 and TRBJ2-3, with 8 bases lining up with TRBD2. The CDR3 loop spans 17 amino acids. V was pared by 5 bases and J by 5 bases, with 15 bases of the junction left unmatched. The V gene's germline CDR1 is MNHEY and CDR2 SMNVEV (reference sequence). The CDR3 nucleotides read TGTGCCAGCAGTCCGATGGGGGGAGCGGGAGTGGGAGATACGCAGTATTTT. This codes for CASSPMGGAGVGDTQYF.

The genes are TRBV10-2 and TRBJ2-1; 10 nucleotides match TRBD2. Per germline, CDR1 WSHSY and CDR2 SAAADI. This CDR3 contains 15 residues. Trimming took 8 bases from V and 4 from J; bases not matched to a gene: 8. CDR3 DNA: TGCGCCAGCCAGGAGGGTAGCGGGGGGTACAATGAGCAGTTCTTC. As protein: CASQEGSGGYNEQFF.

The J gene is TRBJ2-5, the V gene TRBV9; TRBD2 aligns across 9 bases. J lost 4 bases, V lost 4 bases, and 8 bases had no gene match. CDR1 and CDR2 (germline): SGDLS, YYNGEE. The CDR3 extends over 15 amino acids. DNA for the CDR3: TGTGCCAGCAGCCCGGGGACTAGCCCCCCAGAGACCCAGTACTTC. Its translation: CASSPGTSPPETQYF.

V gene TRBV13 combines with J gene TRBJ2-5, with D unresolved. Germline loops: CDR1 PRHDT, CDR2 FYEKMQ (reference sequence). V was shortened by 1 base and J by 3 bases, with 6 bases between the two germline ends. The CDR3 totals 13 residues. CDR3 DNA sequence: TGTGCCAGCAGCTTAGTGAAGGAAGAGACCCAGTACTTC. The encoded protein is CASSLVKEETQYF.

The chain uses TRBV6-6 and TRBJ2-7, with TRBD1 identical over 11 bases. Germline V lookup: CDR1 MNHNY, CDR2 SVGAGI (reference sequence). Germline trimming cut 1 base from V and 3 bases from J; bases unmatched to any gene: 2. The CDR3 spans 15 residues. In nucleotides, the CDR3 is TGTGCCAGCAGTTACTGGACAGGGGGCAGCTACGAGCAGTACTTC. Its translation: CASSYWTGGSYEQYF.

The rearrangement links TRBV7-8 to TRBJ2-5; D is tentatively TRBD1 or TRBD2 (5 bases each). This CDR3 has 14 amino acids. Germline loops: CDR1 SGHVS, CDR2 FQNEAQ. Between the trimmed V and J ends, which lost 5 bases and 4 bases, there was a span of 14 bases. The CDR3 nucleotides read TGTGCCAGCAGCAGCGCCGGGACGCCAGAGACCCAGTACTTC. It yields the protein CASSSAGTPETQYF.

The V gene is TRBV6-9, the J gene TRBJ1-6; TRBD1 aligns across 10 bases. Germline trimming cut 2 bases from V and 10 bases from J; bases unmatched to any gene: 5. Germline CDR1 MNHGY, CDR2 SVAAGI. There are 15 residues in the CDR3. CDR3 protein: CASSYKDRGNSPLHF. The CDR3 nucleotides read TGTGCCAGCAGTTATAAGGACAGGGGGAACTCACCCCTCCACTTT.

The CDR3 region has the DNA TGTGCCAGCTCACCAGCCGGGACAGGGGGCTACGAGCAGTACTTC. It encodes CASSPAGTGGYEQYF. This chain joins TRBV18 and TRBJ2-5; 11 nucleotides agree with TRBD1. The DNA end is more similar to TRBJ2-7, so the J call may be wrong. The CDR3 loop spans 15 amino acids. Germline V gives CDR1 KGHSH, CDR2 LQKENI.